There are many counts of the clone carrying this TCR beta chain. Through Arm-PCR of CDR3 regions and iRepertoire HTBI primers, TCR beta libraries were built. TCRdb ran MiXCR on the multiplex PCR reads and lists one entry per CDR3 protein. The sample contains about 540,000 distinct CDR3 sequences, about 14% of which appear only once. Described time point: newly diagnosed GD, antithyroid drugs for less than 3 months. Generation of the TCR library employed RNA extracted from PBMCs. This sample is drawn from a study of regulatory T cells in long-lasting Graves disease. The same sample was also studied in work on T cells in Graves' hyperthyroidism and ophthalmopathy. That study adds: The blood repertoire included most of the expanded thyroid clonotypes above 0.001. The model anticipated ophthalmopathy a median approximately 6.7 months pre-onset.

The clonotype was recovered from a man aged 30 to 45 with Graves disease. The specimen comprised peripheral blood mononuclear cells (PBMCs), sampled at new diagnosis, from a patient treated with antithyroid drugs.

CDR3 DNA: TGTGCCAGCAGTTCCGGGAGGGGGAGCACAGATACGCAGTATTTT. Protein sequence: CASSSGRGSTDTQYF. The rearrangement uses TRBV11-2 and TRBJ2-3; TRBD2 aligns across 8 bases. The CDR3 is 15 residues long. CDR1 is SGHAT, CDR2 FQNNGV, per germline. Trimming took 6 bases from V and 0 from J; bases not matched to a gene: 5.